The 26 T cell receptor beta chains given below trace back to one sample, sequenced in a study of blood T cell repertoires in COVID-19. Libraries were prepared by immunoSEQ multiplex PCR; TCRdb keeps only in-frame clonotypes and omits some of them. This table has 300,000 to 400,000 clones, 91% appearing once. Sequencing input: peripheral blood. The receptors derive from a woman between 18 and 29 years old who had recovered from COVID-19.

The chain combines TRBV18 with TRBJ2-2, with TRBD2 matching over 7 bases. Germline CDR1 reads KGHSH; CDR2 reads LQKENI. V shed 6 bases and J 0 bases; nucleotides not matched to a gene: 13. The CDR3 loop spans 18 amino acids. In DNA form, the CDR3 reads TGTGCCAGCTCCCCGGGGGAGGGCACGGAGGCGAACACCGGGGAGCTGTTTTTT. Its protein product is CASSPGEGTEANTGELFF.

The chain is built from TRBV9 and TRBJ1-2, with unresolved D. The germline CDR1 and CDR2 sequences are SGDLS and YYNGEE. This CDR3 contains 14 residues. Trimming removed 3 bases at V and 8 bases at J, with 17 bases between. The DNA of the CDR3 is TGTGCCAGCAGCGCCGACCCTACATCGGGGGGCTACACCTTC. Translating gives CASSADPTSGGYTF.

With respect to this clone: This sample includes further DNA sequences coding for the same CDR3. The genes are TRBV5-1 and TRBJ2-1; 8 nucleotides align to TRBD2. The CDR3 has 18 amino acids. The V segment lost 5 bases and the J segment 7 bases; nucleotides outside the gene matches: 20. The germline V gene has CDR1 SGHRS and CDR2 YFSETQ. CDR3 sequence reads: CASSPPRASGFRANEQFF. DNA for the CDR3: TGCGCCAGCAGTCCCCCAAGGGCTAGCGGGTTCCGGGCGAATGAGCAGTTCTTC.

This clone was recorded only once. This chain connects TRBV11-2 to TRBJ2-1; 10 nucleotides agree with TRBD2. The V segment lost 4 bases and the J segment 0 bases; nucleotides outside the gene matches: 0. CDR1 is SGHAT and CDR2 is FQNNGV in the germline V gene. The CDR3 covers 15 residues. The CDR3 is CASSSSGSSYNEQFF. The CDR3 DNA follows: TGTGCCAGCAGCTCTAGCGGGAGCTCCTACAATGAGCAGTTCTTC.

This chain uses TRBV6-5 with TRBJ2-3; TRBD2 is a possible D gene (5 bases). V was trimmed by 4 bases and J by 1 base, leaving 15 bases between them. Germline V gives CDR1 MNHEY, CDR2 SVGAGI. The CDR3 has 16 amino acids. In DNA, the CDR3 is TGTGCCAGCAGTTCGTTATCCGCCGGGGGCACAGATACGCAGTATTTT. Protein sequence: CASSSLSAGGTDTQYF.

The V gene is TRBV19, the J gene TRBJ1-2, with 9 bases lining up with TRBD1. V lost 5 bases, J lost 4 bases, and 20 bases stayed unmatched. This CDR3 comprises 19 residues. The germline gives CDR1 LNHDA, CDR2 SQIVND (reference sequence). CDR3 amino acids: CASSLRTGARRGFAYGYTF. The CDR3 region has the DNA TGTGCCAGTAGTCTACGGACAGGGGCGCGTCGGGGTTTTGCCTATGGCTACACCTTC.

The V gene is TRBV30, the J gene TRBJ2-1; 9 bases agree with TRBD1. Trimming took 3 bases from V and 1 from J; bases not matched to a gene: 7. The germline gives CDR1 GTSNPN, CDR2 SVGIG (reference sequence). CDR3 size: 16 residues. CDR3 DNA: TGTGCCTGGAGCGCCCGGGACAGGGTGTCCTACAATGAGCAGTTCTTC. It is translated as CAWSARDRVSYNEQFF.

This clone showed up just once. J is TRBJ2-7 and V is TRBV6-2 or TRBV6-3; 8 bases match TRBD2. The V segment lost 4 bases and the J segment 7 bases; nucleotides outside the gene matches: 9. The CDR3 consists of 14 residues. Germline values: CDR1 MNHEY, CDR2 SVGEGT. CDR3 coding DNA: TGTGCCAGCAGTTCAGGACTACCGGGGGGGGAGCAGTACGTC. Translated, it gives CASSSGLPGGEQYV.

The V gene is TRBV19, the J gene TRBJ2-6; tentatively, D is TRBD2 (5 bases). This CDR3 comprises 16 residues. V was shortened by 10 bases and J by 0 bases, with 16 bases between the two germline ends. Germline-derived CDR1 and CDR2 are LNHDA and SQIVND (reference sequence). The CDR3, as DNA: TGTGCCACGAGGTGGAGGACCGTCTCTGGGGCCAACGTCCTGACTTTC. Its protein product is CATRWRTVSGANVLTF.

This chain connects TRBV7-9 to TRBJ1-2; D gene ambiguous. Looked up from germline, CDR1 is SEHNR and CDR2 is FQNEAQ (reference sequence). The CDR3 spans 14 residues. Between the trimmed V and J ends, which lost 1 base and 8 bases, there was a span of 14 bases. The CDR3 bases are TGTGCCAGCAGCTTAGGTCTCTCCGGGAGAGGCTACACCTTC. Translating gives CASSLGLSGRGYTF.

This chain links TRBV7-9 with TRBJ2-1; tentatively, D is TRBD1 (6 bases). V lost 2 bases, J lost 5 bases, and 10 bases lay in between. Germline V gene sequence: CDR1 SEHNR, CDR2 FQNEAQ (reference sequence). The CDR3 sequence is 14 residues long. CDR3 sequence (DNA): TGTGCCAGCAGCTTAACGGCAGGGGACAATGAGCAGTTCTTC. Protein sequence: CASSLTAGDNEQFF.

The chain is built from TRBV11-3 and TRBJ2-1, with D possibly TRBD2 on 5 matching bases. CDR1 is SGHNT, CDR2 YENEEA, per germline. Trimming cost V 7 bases and J 2 bases, with 18 bases left between them. The length of the CDR3 is 16 residues. As DNA, the CDR3 is TGTGCCAGCAACCACCAGAGTACTAGACCCTACAATGAGCAGTTCTTC. This sequence encodes CASNHQSTRPYNEQFF.

The chain carries TRBV2 and TRBJ1-1; weak D call: TRBD1 (5 bases). V was cut by 5 bases and J by 4 bases, with 11 bases left in between. The CDR3 contains 13 residues. Germline values: CDR1 SNHLY, CDR2 FYNNEI. CDR3 in DNA: TGTGCCAGCAGTAGGACGGGGGGCACTGAAGCTTTCTTT. As protein: CASSRTGGTEAFF.

This chain joins TRBV6-5 and TRBJ1-2; a possible D gene is TRBD1 (5 bases). There are 13 residues in the CDR3. V was clipped by 8 bases and J by 6 bases, with 16 bases between them. Looked up from germline, CDR1 is MNHEY and CDR2 is SVGAGI. CDR3 nucleotide sequence: TGTGCCAGCCGACCAGAAGGGGTCCATGGCTACACCTTC. Its translation is CASRPEGVHGYTF.

The rearrangement joins TRBV7-2 to TRBJ2-7; 7 bases line up with TRBD2. The CDR3 has 17 amino acids. Trimming removed 1 base from V and 2 bases from J; junction bases left unmatched: 11. Germline loops: CDR1 SGHTA, CDR2 FQGNSA. The CDR3 spells CASSLVFWEGVPYEQYV. Here the CDR3 DNA reads TGTGCCAGCAGCTTAGTATTCTGGGAGGGCGTTCCCTACGAGCAGTACGTC.

This chain connects TRBV27 to TRBJ1-2; TRBD1 is a possible D gene (5 bases). The CDR3 runs to 15 residues. Trimming stripped 3 bases from V and 5 bases from J, with 16 bases between. Looked up from germline, CDR1 is MNHEY and CDR2 is SMNVEV (reference sequence). The CDR3 loop is CASSFSPIPGYGYTF. CDR3 nucleotides: TGTGCCAGCAGTTTTAGTCCTATTCCAGGGTATGGCTACACCTTC.

V and J are TRBV6-6 and TRBJ2-5, with 8 bases aligning to TRBD2. Germline V CDR1 and CDR2: MNHNY, SVGAGI (reference sequence). The CDR3 has 13 amino acids. V lost 6 bases and J lost 7; bases outside the gene matches: 7. CDR3 nucleotide sequence: TGTGCCAGCAGGCAGCGGGAGTCAGGGACCCAGTACTTC. Translating gives CASRQRESGTQYF.

This clone occurred once. This chain connects TRBV6-2 or TRBV6-3 to TRBJ2-1, with D unresolved. CDR1 and CDR2 from the germline V gene are MNHEY and SVGEGT. V was clipped by 2 bases and J by 0 bases, with 14 bases between them. The CDR3 has 17 amino acids. In DNA, the CDR3 is TGTGCCAGCAGTTACCCATTTGGCGCTAGCTCCTACAATGAGCAGTTCTTC. Protein product: CASSYPFGASSYNEQFF.

The chain employs TRBV6-5 and TRBJ1-1, with D unclear. Between the trimmed V and J ends, which lost 6 bases and 1 base, there was a span of 12 bases. Germline loops: CDR1 MNHEY, CDR2 SVGAGI. CDR3 length: 14 residues. CDR3 nucleotides: TGTGCCAGCAGCTCCTCGAGCGGGAACACTGAAGCTTTCTTT. Protein sequence: CASSSSSGNTEAFF.

The chain employs TRBV5-1 and TRBJ2-3; 9 nucleotides agree with TRBD1. Germline assignment: CDR1 SGHRS and CDR2 YFSETQ. The CDR3 sequence is 12 residues long. The V and J ends lost 4 bases and 15 bases, in that order; junction bases with no gene match: 9. This chain's CDR3 is CASSPGGQGYYF. CDR3 sequence (DNA): TGCGCCAGCAGCCCAGGGGGACAGGGTTATTATTTT.

The J gene is TRBJ2-1, the V gene TRBV7-2; 11 nucleotides match TRBD2. There are 16 residues in the CDR3. The germline V gene has CDR1 SGHTA and CDR2 FQGNSA. J lost 6 bases, V lost 7 bases, and 11 bases had no gene match. The CDR3 DNA sequence: TGTGCCAGCACCCTTAGCGGGAGGGCTCGAAGCAATGAGCAGTTCTTC. Translating it yields CASTLSGRARSNEQFF. The whole variable domain, filled in from reference TRBV7-2 and TRBJ2-1, reads GAGVSQSPSNKVTEKGKDVELRCDPISGHTALYWYRQSLGQGLEFLIYFQGNSAPDKSGLPSDRFSAERTGGSVSTLTIQRTQQEDSAVYLCASTLSGRARSNEQFFGPGTRLTVL.

CDR3 loop: CSAYRGPNEKLFF. The CDR3 DNA is TGCAGCGCTTACAGGGGTCCTAATGAAAAACTGTTTTTT. The chain has TRBV29-1 and TRBJ1-4; 7 bases are shared with TRBD1. With 7 bases clipped from V and 3 bases from J, the junction kept 5 bases outside the gene matches. CDR1 and CDR2 from the germline V gene are SQVTM and ANQGSEA. The CDR3 runs 13 residues.

A single count supports this clone. This chain uses TRBV5-6 with TRBJ1-1, with D unclear. The V end lost 6 bases, the J end lost 0 bases, and 15 bases lay between the germline ends. The CDR3 loop spans 15 amino acids. CDR1 SGHDT and CDR2 YYEEEE come from the germline V gene. CDR3 amino acids: CASTLRVGLNTEAFF. Here the CDR3 DNA reads TGTGCCAGCACCCTGCGGGTAGGGTTGAACACTGAAGCTTTCTTT.

The chain has TRBV6-2 or TRBV6-3 and TRBJ2-1; TRBD2 aligns across 13 bases. Per germline, CDR1 MNHEY and CDR2 SVGEGT. The CDR3 has 15 residues. V lost 6 bases to trimming and J lost 9 bases; unmatched junction nucleotides: 8. CDR3 sequence: CASSRLAGGVGEQFF. For the CDR3, the DNA is TGTGCCAGCAGCCGACTAGCGGGAGGAGTCGGTGAGCAGTTCTTC.

This sequence joins TRBV11-2 and TRBJ1-1; TRBD1 matches at 8 bases. The trim removed 5 bases at V and 4 bases at J, leaving 9 bases unmatched. Germline assignment: CDR1 SGHAT and CDR2 FQNNGV. There are 15 residues in the CDR3. In DNA, the CDR3 is TGTGCCAGCAGCGCAAGAGACAGGGGCTCCACTGAAGCTTTCTTT. As protein: CASSARDRGSTEAFF.

V usage is TRBV18 and J usage is TRBJ1-6; D is uncertain. The CDR3 extends over 12 amino acids. Germline loops: CDR1 KGHSH, CDR2 LQKENI. Trimming removed 11 bases from V and 7 bases from J, with 12 bases in between. CDR3 in amino acids: CAGRNGNSPLHF. CDR3 sequence (DNA): TGTGCCGGCAGAAATGGCAATTCACCCCTCCACTTT.